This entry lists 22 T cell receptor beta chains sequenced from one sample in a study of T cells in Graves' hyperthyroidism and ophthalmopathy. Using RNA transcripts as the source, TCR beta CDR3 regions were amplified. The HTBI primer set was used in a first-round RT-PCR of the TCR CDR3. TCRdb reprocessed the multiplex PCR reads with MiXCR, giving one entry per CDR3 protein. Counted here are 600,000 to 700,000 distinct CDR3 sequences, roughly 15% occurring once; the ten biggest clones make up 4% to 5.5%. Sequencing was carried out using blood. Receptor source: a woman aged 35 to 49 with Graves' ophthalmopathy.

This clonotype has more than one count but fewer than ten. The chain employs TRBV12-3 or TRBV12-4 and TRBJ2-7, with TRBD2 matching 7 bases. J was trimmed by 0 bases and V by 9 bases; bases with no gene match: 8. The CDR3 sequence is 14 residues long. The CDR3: CARPPSGSSYEQYF. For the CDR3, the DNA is TGTGCCAGGCCTCCTAGCGGATCCTCCTACGAGCAGTACTTC.

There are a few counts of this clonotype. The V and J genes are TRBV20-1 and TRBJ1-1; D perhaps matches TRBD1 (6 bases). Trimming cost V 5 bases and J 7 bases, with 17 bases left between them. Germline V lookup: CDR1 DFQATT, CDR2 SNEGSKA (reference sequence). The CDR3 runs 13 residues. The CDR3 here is CSAYPQGRDEAFF. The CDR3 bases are TGCAGTGCTTACCCCCAGGGGAGGGATGAAGCTTTCTTT.

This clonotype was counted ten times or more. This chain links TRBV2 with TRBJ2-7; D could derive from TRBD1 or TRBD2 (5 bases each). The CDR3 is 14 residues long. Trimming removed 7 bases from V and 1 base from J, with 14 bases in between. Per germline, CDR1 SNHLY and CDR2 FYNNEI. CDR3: CASTNRDGSYEQYF. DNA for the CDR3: TGTGCCAGCACGAACCGGGACGGGTCCTACGAGCAGTACTTC.

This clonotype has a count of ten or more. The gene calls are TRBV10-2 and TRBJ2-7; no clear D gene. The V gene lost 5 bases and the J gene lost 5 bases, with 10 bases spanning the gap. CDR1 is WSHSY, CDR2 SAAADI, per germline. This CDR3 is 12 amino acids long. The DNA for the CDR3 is TGCGCCAGCAGTAAGACACTCCACGAGCAGTACTTC. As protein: CASSKTLHEQYF.

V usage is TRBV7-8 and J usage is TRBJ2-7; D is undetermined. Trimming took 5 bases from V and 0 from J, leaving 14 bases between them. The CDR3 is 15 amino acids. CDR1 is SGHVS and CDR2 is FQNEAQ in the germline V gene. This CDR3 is CASSARRQSSYEQYF. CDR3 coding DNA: TGTGCCAGCAGCGCCCGCCGGCAGAGCTCCTACGAGCAGTACTTC.

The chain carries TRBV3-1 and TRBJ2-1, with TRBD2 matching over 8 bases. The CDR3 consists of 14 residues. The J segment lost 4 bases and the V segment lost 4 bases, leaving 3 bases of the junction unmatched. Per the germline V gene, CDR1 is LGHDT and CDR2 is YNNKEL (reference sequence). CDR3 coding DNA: TGTGCCAGCAGCCCATTAGCGGGGTACAATGAGCAGTTCTTC. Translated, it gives CASSPLAGYNEQFF.

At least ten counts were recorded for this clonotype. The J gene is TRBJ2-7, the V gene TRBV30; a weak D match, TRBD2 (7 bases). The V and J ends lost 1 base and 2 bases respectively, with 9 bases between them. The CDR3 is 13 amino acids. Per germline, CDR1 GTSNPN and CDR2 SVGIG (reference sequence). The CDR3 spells CAWSEGGTYEQYF. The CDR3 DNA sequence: TGTGCCTGGAGTGAGGGGGGGACCTACGAGCAGTACTTC.

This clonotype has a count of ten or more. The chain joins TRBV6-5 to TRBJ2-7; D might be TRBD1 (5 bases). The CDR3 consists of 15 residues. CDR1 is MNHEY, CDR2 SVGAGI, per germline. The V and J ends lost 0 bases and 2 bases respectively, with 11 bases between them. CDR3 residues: CASSYSRGRTYEQYF. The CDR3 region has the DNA TGTGCCAGCAGTTACTCTAGGGGCCGGACCTACGAGCAGTACTTC.

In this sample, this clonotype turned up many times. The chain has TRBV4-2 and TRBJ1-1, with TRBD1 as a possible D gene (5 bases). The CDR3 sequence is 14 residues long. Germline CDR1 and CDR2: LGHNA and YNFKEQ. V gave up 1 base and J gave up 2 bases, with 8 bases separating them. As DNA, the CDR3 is TGTGCCAGCAGCCAAGCGGGGCCCAACACTGAAGCTTTCTTT. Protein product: CASSQAGPNTEAFF.

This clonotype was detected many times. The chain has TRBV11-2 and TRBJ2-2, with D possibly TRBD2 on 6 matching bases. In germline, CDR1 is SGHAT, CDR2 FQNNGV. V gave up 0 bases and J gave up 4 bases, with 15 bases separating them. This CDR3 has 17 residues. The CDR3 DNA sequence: TGTGCCAGCAGCTTAGATTTGAGGAGGGAGATCACCGGGGAGCTGTTTTTT. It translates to CASSLDLRREITGELFF.

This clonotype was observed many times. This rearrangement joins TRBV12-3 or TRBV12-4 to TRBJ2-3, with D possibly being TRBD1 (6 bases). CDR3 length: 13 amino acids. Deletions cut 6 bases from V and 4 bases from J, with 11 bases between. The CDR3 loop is CASSLRQADTQYF. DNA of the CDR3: TGTGCCAGCAGCCTTAGACAGGCAGATACGCAGTATTTT.

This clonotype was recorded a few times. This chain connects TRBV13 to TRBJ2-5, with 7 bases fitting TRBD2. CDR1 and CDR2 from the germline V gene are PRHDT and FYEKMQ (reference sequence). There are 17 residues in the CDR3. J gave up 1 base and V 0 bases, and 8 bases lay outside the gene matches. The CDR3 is CASSLGYYGGTQETQYF. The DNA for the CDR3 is TGTGCCAGCAGCTTAGGCTATTACGGGGGGACCCAAGAGACCCAGTACTTC.

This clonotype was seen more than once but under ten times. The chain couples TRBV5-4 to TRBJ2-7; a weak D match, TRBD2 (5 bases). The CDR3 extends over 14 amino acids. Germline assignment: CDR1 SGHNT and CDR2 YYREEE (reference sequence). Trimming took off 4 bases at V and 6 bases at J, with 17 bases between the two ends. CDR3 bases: TGTGCCAGCAGCGACGGACTTACTTTTGGCGAGCAGTACTTC. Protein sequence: CASSDGLTFGEQYF.

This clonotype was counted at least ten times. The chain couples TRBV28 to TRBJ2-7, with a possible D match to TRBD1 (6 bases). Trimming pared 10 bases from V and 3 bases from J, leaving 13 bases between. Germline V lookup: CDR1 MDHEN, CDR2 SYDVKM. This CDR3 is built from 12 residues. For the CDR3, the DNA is TGTGCCACCGAAGGACAGAACTACGAGCAGTACTTC. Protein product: CATEGQNYEQYF.

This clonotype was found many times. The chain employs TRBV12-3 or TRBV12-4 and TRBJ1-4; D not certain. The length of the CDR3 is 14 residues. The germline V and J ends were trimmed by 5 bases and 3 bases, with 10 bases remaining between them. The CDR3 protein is CASSPGVANEKLFF. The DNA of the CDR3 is TGTGCCAGCAGTCCCGGTGTTGCTAATGAAAAACTGTTTTTT.

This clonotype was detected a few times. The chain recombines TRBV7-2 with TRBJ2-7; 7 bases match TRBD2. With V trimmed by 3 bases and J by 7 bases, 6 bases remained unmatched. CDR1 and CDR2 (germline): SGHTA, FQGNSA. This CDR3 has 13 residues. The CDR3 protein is CASSFLADGEQYF. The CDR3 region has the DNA TGTGCCAGCAGCTTTCTAGCGGATGGGGAGCAGTACTTC.

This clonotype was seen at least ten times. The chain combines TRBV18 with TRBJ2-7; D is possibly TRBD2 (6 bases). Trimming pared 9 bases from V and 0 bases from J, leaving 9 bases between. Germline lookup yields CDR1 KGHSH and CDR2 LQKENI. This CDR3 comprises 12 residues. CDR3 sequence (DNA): TGTGCCAGTCGGAGGGACTCCTACGAGCAGTACTTC. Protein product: CASRRDSYEQYF.

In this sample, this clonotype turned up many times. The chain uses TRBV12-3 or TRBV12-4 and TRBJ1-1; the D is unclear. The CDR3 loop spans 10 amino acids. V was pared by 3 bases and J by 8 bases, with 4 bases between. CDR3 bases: TGTGCCAGCAGTTTCGAAGAAGCTTTCTTT. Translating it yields CASSFEEAFF.

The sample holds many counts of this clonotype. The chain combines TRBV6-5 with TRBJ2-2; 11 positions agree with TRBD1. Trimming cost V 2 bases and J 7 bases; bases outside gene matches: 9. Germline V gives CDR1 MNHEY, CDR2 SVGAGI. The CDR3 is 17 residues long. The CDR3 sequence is CASSYGRTGGRGGELFF. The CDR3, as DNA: TGTGCCAGCAGTTACGGAAGGACAGGGGGCCGTGGCGGGGAGCTGTTTTTT.

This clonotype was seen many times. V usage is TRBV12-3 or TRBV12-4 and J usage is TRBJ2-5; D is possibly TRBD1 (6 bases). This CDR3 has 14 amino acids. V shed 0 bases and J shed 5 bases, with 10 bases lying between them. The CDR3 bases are TGTGCCAGCAGTTTAGCGCAGGGGCTGGAGACCCAGTACTTC. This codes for CASSLAQGLETQYF.

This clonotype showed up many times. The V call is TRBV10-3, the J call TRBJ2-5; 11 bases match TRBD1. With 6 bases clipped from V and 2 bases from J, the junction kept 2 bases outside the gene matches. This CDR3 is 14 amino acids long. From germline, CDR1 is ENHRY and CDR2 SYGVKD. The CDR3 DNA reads TGTGCCATCAGGAGGGACAGGGGGCAAGAGACCCAGTACTTC. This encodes CAIRRDRGQETQYF.

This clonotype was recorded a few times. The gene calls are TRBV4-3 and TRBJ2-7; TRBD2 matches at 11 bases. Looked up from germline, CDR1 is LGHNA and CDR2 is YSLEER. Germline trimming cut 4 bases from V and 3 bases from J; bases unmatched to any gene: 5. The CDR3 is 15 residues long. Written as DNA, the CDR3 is TGCGCCAGCAGCCTGGGACTAGCGGAGCACTACGAGCAGTACTTC. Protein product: CASSLGLAEHYEQYF.